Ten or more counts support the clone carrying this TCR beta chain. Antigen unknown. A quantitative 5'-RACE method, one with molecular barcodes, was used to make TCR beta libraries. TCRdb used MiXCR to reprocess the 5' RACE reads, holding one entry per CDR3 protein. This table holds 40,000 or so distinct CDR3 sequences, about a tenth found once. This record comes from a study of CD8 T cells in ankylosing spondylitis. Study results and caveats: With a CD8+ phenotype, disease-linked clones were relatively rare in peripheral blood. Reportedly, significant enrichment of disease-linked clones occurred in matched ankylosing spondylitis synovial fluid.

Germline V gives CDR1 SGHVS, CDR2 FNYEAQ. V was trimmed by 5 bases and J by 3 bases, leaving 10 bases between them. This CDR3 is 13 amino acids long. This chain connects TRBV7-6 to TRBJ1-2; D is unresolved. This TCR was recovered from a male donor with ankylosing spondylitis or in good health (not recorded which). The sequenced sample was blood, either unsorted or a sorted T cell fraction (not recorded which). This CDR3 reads CASSLRSDYGYTF. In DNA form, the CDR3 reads TGTGCCAGCAGCCTGCGGTCCGACTATGGCTACACCTTC.